Included here is one TCR beta chain sequence, with context. Germline V gives CDR1 LGHNA, CDR2 YNFKEQ. The CDR3 runs to 18 residues. V lost 0 bases to trimming and J lost 0 bases; unmatched junction nucleotides: 4. The authors ran a second PCR of about 6 to 12 cycles using a sample-barcoded 5' primer and a J-beta primer mix. TCRdb re-called the 5' RACE reads through MiXCR, storing one row per CDR3 protein. The table lists over 1.5 million distinct CDR3 sequences, around 48% of them singletons. These data belong to a study of blood T cells in healthy people across ages. The sample was blood. The gene calls are TRBV4-2 and TRBJ2-6, with 8 bases identical to TRBD2. The origin of this receptor is a woman in her thirties or forties in good health. CDR3 sequence: CASSQDLAGSSGANVLTF. CDR3 bases: TGTGCCAGCAGCCAAGATTTAGCGGGGAGCTCTGGGGCCAACGTCCTGACTTTC.